The source of this T cell receptor beta chain is a study of T cells in Graves' hyperthyroidism and ophthalmopathy (dated by TCRdb to about 2019). Regarding the study in general: Peripheral blood was collected at initial diagnosis, before any treatment. TCR V-J signatures able to tell the groups apart were searched for in a discovery cohort of about a hundred patients, of whom roughly 42 had Graves' ophthalmopathy and 55 to 65 had stable Graves' hyperthyroidism. Prospective prediction of ophthalmopathy was tested in an independent validation cohort consisting of fewer than 20 hyperthyroidism patients and around 16 patients who later progressed to ophthalmopathy. The 80 to 100 discovery patients were randomly divided into training and test sets at a 7:3 ratio. The study also compared thyroid tissue and blood T-cell repertoires from about six Graves' hyperthyroidism patients. Following sampling, methimazole starting at 30 mg daily was given to hyperthyroidism patients, and high-dose intravenous methylprednisolone was given to ophthalmopathy patients. TCR Vbeta CDR3 sequencing of roughly 140 peripheral blood samples (over 40 ophthalmopathy, some 75 hyperthyroidism and roughly 17 progressor patients) is reported in the paper.

Hyperthyroidism patients were newly diagnosed, with disease duration under 2 months, and aged 18 to 65 years. Patients with uncontrolled infections, other autoimmune diseases, pregnancy or lactation were excluded. Diagnoses were established on the basis of clinical symptoms, serum thyroxine and TRAb, thyroid ultrasound, and orbital computed tomography. Blood from progressor patients was drawn when they were first diagnosed with hyperthyroidism, before any ophthalmopathy symptoms appeared. Ficoll-Paque density gradient centrifugation was used to isolate PBMCs from about 9.4 ml of fresh peripheral blood. Progressor patients were first diagnosed with Graves' hyperthyroidism and then developed ophthalmopathy during follow-up. Total RNA was extracted using Trizol reagent, and RNA quality was assessed on an Agilent 2100 Bioanalyzer. CDR1 and CDR2 are read off the germline V gene as SGHDN and FVKESK. V sheds 4 bases and J sheds 0 bases, leaving 13 bases between their ends. The CDR3 numbers 15 residues from cysteine through phenylalanine. This entry keeps only the CDR3 DNA: 45 bases, framed from base 1.

In its sample, this clonotype was seen many times. This clone's antigen is unknown. Base qualities are missing; no much larger clone stands one base away. On the study overall, not on this receptor specifically: Ophthalmopathy was separated from stable hyperthyroidism by a 13 V-J signature model, with approximately 85% sensitivity and about 81% specificity obtained in cross-validation and 80%/75% obtained in testing. In validation, the model predicted progression to ophthalmopathy a median of roughly six months before onset, with roughly 70% sensitivity and nearly 75% specificity. Most expanded thyroid clonotypes (frequency above 0.001) were also found in blood, which suggests that blood repertoires may mirror thyroid immune responses. Sample size was not statistically predetermined, and blinding of investigators to group allocation was not performed.

Amplification of TCR beta CDR3 regions was carried out from RNA transcripts. A first-round RT-PCR of the TCR CDR3 used the HTBI primer set with the Qiagen OneStep RT-PCR kit. Libraries were constructed in a second round of multiplex PCR, after which size selection and purification were carried out. Sequencing of the libraries was done on an Illumina HiSeq2000 using paired-end 100 bp reads. The paper's processing steps were these. Raw data were processed with SOAPnuke, discarding reads with adapters, uncalled bases, mean Phred below 15, or no exact constant-primer or identifier match. COPE v1.2.5 was used to merge high-quality paired reads, and clonotypes were defined as unique nucleotide sequences. MiTCR v1.1 was used to align the clonotypes against IMGT TRBV, TRBD and TRBJ reference segments. Only V-J combinations with frequency above 0.0001, covering 99% to 99.2% of repertoires, were analysed. A TCS score was defined as the ratio of F50 (clonal expansion) to E x V (chaos), with BLOSUM62-based TCRdist applied between CDR3 peptides within each V-J. Welch's t-statistics and random forest reduced roughly 530 V-J features to roughly 13, which were used in a naive Bayes classifier (R e1071). TCRdb reworked the public reads: Q25 trimming with fastp, MiXCR clone assembly, productive beta chains retained. Every CDR3 protein is listed once, alongside the most common genes and DNA of its rows. TCRdb assigned the V and J calls; the authors' analysis was not used. The sample table records approximately 360,000 distinct CDR3 sequences; around 14% of these occur just once. The ten most abundant clones make up about 30% of the sample.

Sequenced: blood. The chain is assembled from TRBV14 and TRBJ2-7; the D gene is perhaps TRBD2, from 5 matching bases. The clonotype comes from a young woman with Graves' hyperthyroidism that later progressed to Graves' ophthalmopathy. The encoded CDR3 is CASSPLGGSSYEQYF. The sequenced DNA: TGTGCCAGCAGCCCCTTAGGAGGCAGCTCCTACGAGCAGTACTTC.